These 32 T cell receptor beta chains were all obtained from the same sample, sequenced in a study of CD8 T cells in ankylosing spondylitis. TCRdb re-analysed the 5' RACE reads in MiXCR, keeping a single row per CDR3 protein. Of nearly 250,000 distinct CDR3 sequences detected, over 30% appear once; the ten largest clones hold around 4.5%. Material: blood, either unsorted or a sorted T cell fraction (not recorded which). These receptors were taken from a male donor with ankylosing spondylitis or in good health (not recorded which).

The chain joins TRBV10-3 to TRBJ2-1; D not certain. The V end was cut by 4 bases, the J end by 6 bases, with 4 bases between. Germline assignment: CDR1 ENHRY and CDR2 SYGVKD. The CDR3 length is 11 residues. The CDR3 DNA sequence: TGTGCCATCAGTGTCGGCAATGAGCAGTTCTTC. Translated, it gives CAISVGNEQFF.

The table lists this clonotype with a few counts. The V call is TRBV20-1, the J call TRBJ2-7; D tentatively fits TRBD1 or TRBD2 (5 bases each). The CDR3 is 16 residues long. Germline-derived CDR1 and CDR2 are DFQATT and SNEGSKA (reference sequence). V was trimmed by 2 bases and J by 3 bases, leaving 20 bases between them. DNA for the CDR3: TGCAGTGCTAGATACTATAAGAAGGTGGGGGACTACGAGCAGTACTTC. Amino acids: CSARYYKKVGDYEQYF.

This clonotype was observed a handful of times. The chain employs TRBV29-1 and TRBJ2-3; the D call may be TRBD1 or TRBD2 (5 bases each). Germline CDR1 and CDR2: SQVTM and ANQGSEA. CDR3 length: 13 amino acids. V lost 4 bases, J lost 2 bases, and 10 bases lay in between. CDR3 DNA sequence: TGCAGCGTTGCGGGACCCAACACAGATACGCAGTATTTT. As protein: CSVAGPNTDTQYF.

The V gene is TRBV6-1, the J gene TRBJ1-5; D remains unclear. The CDR3 runs to 13 residues. Per germline, CDR1 MNHNS and CDR2 SASEGT. V lost 0 bases and J lost 5, with 5 bases in between. The CDR3 loop reads CASSEALYQPQHF. Here the CDR3 DNA reads TGTGCCAGCAGTGAAGCGTTATATCAGCCCCAGCATTTT.

This clonotype was seen a handful of times. This chain uses TRBV5-1 with TRBJ2-7, with TRBD2 identical over 7 bases. V shed 3 bases and J 6 bases; nucleotides not matched to a gene: 9. Germline V gives CDR1 SGHRS, CDR2 YFSETQ. The CDR3 sequence is 14 residues long. The CDR3 sequence is CASSSAGAITEQYF. The CDR3 bases are TGCGCCAGCAGCTCGGCGGGAGCCATTACCGAGCAGTACTTC.

This clonotype was counted only a few times. V gene TRBV2 combines with J gene TRBJ1-5; the D gene is possibly TRBD1 (5 bases). Germline V gives CDR1 SNHLY, CDR2 FYNNEI. Between the trimmed V and J ends, which lost 6 bases and 0 bases, there was a span of 12 bases. The CDR3 covers 15 residues. CDR3 coding DNA: TGTGCCAGCAGAGCACGACAGCTTAGCAATCAGCCCCAGCATTTT. It codes for CASRARQLSNQPQHF. The variable domain in full, completed from reference TRBV2 and TRBJ1-5, reads EPEVTQTPSHQVTQMGQEVILRCVPISNHLYFYWYRQILGQKVEFLVSFYNNEISEKSEIFDDQFSVERPDGSNFTLKIRSTKLEDSAMYFCASRARQLSNQPQHFGDGTRLSIL.

V gene TRBV11-2 combines with J gene TRBJ2-3; tentatively, D is TRBD2 (6 bases). The CDR3 contains 13 residues. Per the germline V gene, CDR1 is SGHAT and CDR2 is FQNNGV. V lost 3 bases and J 7 bases, leaving 11 bases between the germline ends. The CDR3 nucleotides read TGTGCCAGCAGCTTGGGACTTGGTAATACGCAGTATTTT. This gives the protein CASSLGLGNTQYF.

The chain employs TRBV29-1 and TRBJ2-1, with 7 bases that match TRBD2. Trimming took 4 bases from V and 3 from J; bases not matched to a gene: 6. The CDR3 runs 14 residues. Per germline, CDR1 SQVTM and CDR2 ANQGSEA. The CDR3 DNA follows: TGCAGCGTTGTCGGGCTAGCGGACTACAATGAGCAGTTCTTC. Protein: CSVVGLADYNEQFF.

The CDR3 is CASSLVGDAYEQYF. The DNA for the CDR3 is TGTGCCAGCAGCTTAGTGGGCGACGCCTACGAGCAGTACTTC. The chain couples TRBV7-9 to TRBJ2-7; D uncertain. This CDR3 is built from 14 residues. Germline V CDR1 and CDR2: SEHNR, FQNEAQ (reference sequence). Trimming cost V 1 base and J 2 bases, with 9 bases left between them.

This clonotype was seen a handful of times. The chain recombines TRBV29-1 with TRBJ2-3, with D possibly matching TRBD2 (7 bases). V was shortened by 4 bases and J by 1 base, with 12 bases between the two germline ends. The CDR3 contains 14 residues. Germline CDR1 SQVTM, CDR2 ANQGSEA. CDR3: CSVVGGAGTDTQYF. The CDR3 bases are TGCAGCGTTGTTGGGGGGGCGGGCACAGATACGCAGTATTTT.

This clonotype was picked up a small number of times. This chain links TRBV10-3 with TRBJ2-3, with 7 bases aligning to TRBD2. The CDR3 is 16 amino acids. Per germline, CDR1 ENHRY and CDR2 SYGVKD. Trimming removed 6 bases from V and 2 bases from J; junction bases left unmatched: 11. The CDR3 region has the DNA TGTGCCATCAGGGCTACCCAACTAGCGCCCACAGATACGCAGTATTTT. Translated: CAIRATQLAPTDTQYF.

This chain links TRBV5-1 with TRBJ2-7; D call uncertain. Germline V gene sequence: CDR1 SGHRS, CDR2 YFSETQ. The V gene lost 0 bases and the J gene lost 6 bases, with 10 bases spanning the gap. This CDR3 has 13 residues. CDR3 amino acids: CASSLGVYLEQYF. The CDR3 DNA sequence: TGCGCCAGCAGCTTGGGAGTCTATCTCGAGCAGTACTTC.

This clonotype has a single count. The rearrangement links TRBV15 to TRBJ1-4; 10 nucleotides align to TRBD1. Germline lookup yields CDR1 LNHNV and CDR2 YYDKDF (reference sequence). The V segment lost 6 bases and the J segment 7 bases; nucleotides outside the gene matches: 8. The CDR3 covers 15 residues. The CDR3 DNA is TGTGCCACCAGTCCTACTCGACAGGGGGCTGAAAAACTGTTTTTT. It encodes CATSPTRQGAEKLFF.

The chain couples TRBV29-1 to TRBJ2-7, with D possibly matching TRBD2 (6 bases). The V end was cut by 5 bases, the J end by 6 bases, with 20 bases between. There are 14 residues in the CDR3. Germline CDR1 reads SQVTM; CDR2 reads ANQGSEA. For the CDR3, the DNA is TGCAGCGTTCTGGAGGGGTGGGAGCACGTCGAGCAGTACTTC. Translated: CSVLEGWEHVEQYF.

This clonotype showed up just a few times. The rearrangement joins TRBV20-1 to TRBJ1-4; no reliable D call. The V end was cut by 0 bases, the J end by 5 bases, with 13 bases between. Per the germline V gene, CDR1 is DFQATT and CDR2 is SNEGSKA (reference sequence). This CDR3 is built from 15 residues. The CDR3 nucleotides are TGCAGTGCTAGAGATCGGAGGTACGGGAATGAAAAACTGTTTTTT. Amino acids: CSARDRRYGNEKLFF.

V usage is TRBV15 and J usage is TRBJ1-3; D is undetermined. The CDR3 is 11 amino acids. Germline CDR1 reads LNHNV; CDR2 reads YYDKDF (reference sequence). Trimming removed 11 bases at V and 4 bases at J, with 9 bases between. The CDR3 DNA is TGTGCCGCTGGTGGAGGAAACACCATATATTTT. This gives the protein CAAGGGNTIYF.

The chain employs TRBV2 and TRBJ1-6, with D unresolved. This CDR3 comprises 14 residues. Germline lookup yields CDR1 SNHLY and CDR2 FYNNEI. Between the trimmed V and J ends, which lost 2 bases and 12 bases, there was a span of 14 bases. The CDR3 region has the DNA TGTGCCAGCAGTGAACGCCGAGTACGGGAACCCCTCCACTTT. Residues: CASSERRVREPLHF.

The V gene is TRBV12-3 or TRBV12-4, the J gene TRBJ2-7, with a weak D call TRBD2 (6 bases). The CDR3 covers 12 residues. V shed 6 bases and J shed 3 bases, with 9 bases lying between them. The CDR3 loop is CASSAGLYEQYF. The DNA for the CDR3 is TGTGCCAGCAGCGCGGGACTCTACGAGCAGTACTTC.

This clonotype was seen only a few times. The CDR3 is CASSPTSQGEQYF. In DNA form, the CDR3 reads TGTGCCAGCAGCCCCACAAGCCAGGGAGAGCAGTACTTC. This chain links TRBV6-1 with TRBJ2-7; a weak D match, TRBD1 (5 bases). V lost 6 bases to trimming and J lost 7 bases, with 16 bases between them. The CDR3 spans 13 residues. CDR1 is MNHNS and CDR2 is SASEGT in the germline V gene.

The rearrangement uses TRBV29-1 and TRBJ1-5; the match to TRBD1 covers 7 bases. With 5 bases clipped from V and 7 bases from J, the junction kept 11 bases outside the gene matches. CDR1 is SQVTM and CDR2 is ANQGSEA in the germline V gene. The CDR3 is 14 residues long. CDR3 nucleotide sequence: TGCAGCGTTCCCCCTGCAGGGGGGCGGCAGCCCCAGCATTTT. This codes for CSVPPAGGRQPQHF.

The gene calls are TRBV20-1 and TRBJ2-3; tentative D call: TRBD2 (6 bases). From germline, CDR1 is DFQATT and CDR2 SNEGSKA (reference sequence). Trimming took 6 bases from V and 1 from J, leaving 14 bases between them. The CDR3 is made up of 14 amino acids. CDR3 region: CSALPGLRTDTQYF. In DNA, the CDR3 is TGCAGTGCCCTCCCGGGACTTCGCACAGATACGCAGTATTTT.

This clonotype was seen a few times. This chain uses TRBV10-3 with TRBJ2-3; 12 bases are shared with TRBD2. The CDR3 consists of 15 residues. CDR1 and CDR2 (germline): ENHRY, SYGVKD. The J segment lost 5 bases and the V segment lost 6 bases, leaving 6 bases of the junction unmatched. The CDR3 loop is CAIRSEGLAGDTQYF. The CDR3 nucleotides read TGTGCCATCAGGAGCGAGGGACTAGCGGGAGATACGCAGTATTTT.

This clonotype was counted a few times. CDR3 amino acids: CASYNLDQPQHF. CDR3 DNA sequence: TGTGCCAGCTACAACCTTGATCAGCCCCAGCATTTT. The V and J genes are TRBV5-5 and TRBJ1-5, with no clear D. CDR1 is SGHKS and CDR2 is YYEKEE in the germline V gene (reference sequence). The CDR3 sequence is 12 residues long. Trimming left V 7 bases short and J 5 bases short, with 10 bases between.

The gene calls are TRBV5-1 and TRBJ2-3; perhaps TRBD2 as D (5 bases). The CDR3 consists of 16 residues. The germline gives CDR1 SGHRS, CDR2 YFSETQ. V shed 4 bases and J shed 2 bases, with 17 bases lying between them. The CDR3 here is CASSVDGGRDTDTQYF. CDR3 coding DNA: TGCGCCAGCAGCGTGGATGGAGGCAGAGACACAGATACGCAGTATTTT.

V is TRBV20-1 and J is TRBJ2-7; no definite D call. The germline V and J ends were trimmed by 3 bases and 0 bases, with 12 bases remaining between them. Germline assignment: CDR1 DFQATT and CDR2 SNEGSKA (reference sequence). The CDR3 covers 14 residues. The CDR3 loop is CSARSPLDSYEQYF. Written as DNA, the CDR3 is TGCAGTGCTAGGTCTCCTCTAGACTCCTACGAGCAGTACTTC.

This clonotype appeared a few times. V is TRBV20-1 and J is TRBJ2-1; the D gene is possibly TRBD2 (6 bases). The V and J ends lost 0 bases and 8 bases respectively, with 14 bases between them. This CDR3 contains 14 residues. Germline V gene lookup returns CDR1 DFQATT and CDR2 SNEGSKA (reference sequence). The CDR3 here is CSARDGGDLDEQFF. DNA of the CDR3: TGCAGTGCTAGAGACGGGGGAGATTTAGATGAGCAGTTCTTC.

This clonotype showed up just a few times. The V gene is TRBV5-1, the J gene TRBJ1-2; the match to TRBD1 covers 9 bases. The J segment lost 8 bases and the V segment lost 8 bases, leaving 10 bases of the junction unmatched. The CDR3 totals 13 residues. The germline gives CDR1 SGHRS, CDR2 YFSETQ. The CDR3 reads CASAPGQGNGYTF. As DNA, the CDR3 is TGCGCCAGTGCACCGGGACAGGGAAACGGCTACACCTTC.

J is TRBJ2-3 and V is TRBV5-1, with D possibly being TRBD1 or TRBD2 (5 bases each). Germline V gene data show CDR1 as SGHRS and CDR2 as YFSETQ. V was cut by 2 bases and J by 0 bases, with 13 bases left in between. The CDR3 is made up of 16 amino acids. The chain's CDR3 is CASSFSGTVSTDTQYF. In DNA form, the CDR3 reads TGCGCCAGCAGCTTCTCCGGGACGGTGAGCACAGATACGCAGTATTTT.

There are a few counts of this clonotype. This chain uses TRBV7-2 with TRBJ2-1, with 9 bases aligning to TRBD2. This CDR3 contains 16 residues. Unmatched junction bases numbered 13, after V lost 1 base and J lost 12 bases. The germline gives CDR1 SGHTA, CDR2 FQGNSA. The CDR3 DNA sequence: TGTGCCAGCAGCTTAGACTTGTTAGCGGGGGTTGTGGGGCAGTTCTTC. It yields the protein CASSLDLLAGVVGQFF.

This clonotype was seen a handful of times. This rearrangement joins TRBV12-3 or TRBV12-4 to TRBJ2-1; D unclear. Trimming stripped 6 bases from V and 7 bases from J, with 7 bases between. This CDR3 has 11 residues. CDR3 protein: CASRERNEQFF. The CDR3 DNA follows: TGTGCCAGCAGGGAACGAAATGAGCAGTTCTTC.

The genes are TRBV6-5 and TRBJ2-5; 8 positions agree with TRBD2. V was pared by 2 bases and J by 5 bases, with 7 bases of the junction left unmatched. The germline V gene has CDR1 MNHEY and CDR2 SVGAGI. The CDR3 totals 15 residues. CDR3 sequence: CASSYPGAGVETQYF. The CDR3 DNA reads as TGTGCCAGCAGTTACCCCGGAGCGGGGGTGGAGACCCAGTACTTC.

In its sample, this clonotype was seen many times. This sequence joins TRBV29-1 and TRBJ2-5, with 7 bases lining up with TRBD1. V was clipped by 7 bases and J by 5 bases; unmatched bases: 7. This CDR3 is built from 12 residues. The germline gives CDR1 SQVTM, CDR2 ANQGSEA. In DNA, the CDR3 is TGCAGCGCGGACAGGCCCAAGGAGACCCAGTACTTC. Its translation: CSADRPKETQYF.